This T cell receptor beta chain was profiled in a study of cytomegalovirus exposure and HLA in healthy donors. The overall study: Inside one of the first data releases sat about 85 million unique TCRs taken from HLA-typed donors. Study results and limitations: Immune exposure was documented only through CMV serostatus. Common viral pathogens were later found to be apparently linked to several of the most significant clusters. The listing of roughly 160 TCR beta chains classed them as cytomegalovirus-associated.

The CDR3 contains 15 residues. The V gene lost 8 bases and the J gene lost 1 base, with 17 bases spanning the gap. Looked up from germline, CDR1 is MDHEN and CDR2 is SYDVKM. Concerning this clone: Its specificity is unknown.

Use of 60 Vbeta and 13 Jbeta primers characterized the PCR. TCRdb keeps only in-frame clones here, not all; method: immunoSEQ multiplex PCR. The top ten hold more than 1% of the sample, which has fewer than 250,000 clones, 75% to 90% seen once. This chain connects TRBV28 to TRBJ1-2; D may be TRBD1 (5 bases). The source is a boy younger than 10 in good health and CMV-seronegative. Sequencing used PBMCs. The CDR3 protein is CASGVPLGLNYGYTF. The CDR3 bases are TGTGCCAGCGGTGTCCCACTGGGGCTTAACTATGGCTACACCTTC.